These 5 T cell receptor beta chains originate from one sample sequenced in a study of blood T cells in healthy people across ages. A sample-barcoded 5' primer and a J-beta primer mix were used in a second PCR of roughly 7 to 11 cycles. MiXCR was run by TCRdb on the 5' RACE reads, yielding one entry per CDR3 protein. Of under 2 million distinct CDR3 sequences in the sample, about 31% are singletons; the top ten hold around 10%. The specimen sequenced was blood. These receptors were obtained from a woman in her twenties or thirties in good health.

There are a few counts of this clonotype. The chain combines TRBV6-1 with TRBJ1-2; a weak D match, TRBD1 (5 bases). Germline lookup yields CDR1 MNHNS and CDR2 SASEGT. Trimming shortened V by 6 bases and J by 9 bases, and 20 bases separated the two germline ends. CDR3 length: 14 residues. For the CDR3, the DNA is TGTGCCAGCAGGACGGGAGCCCAAACAGGAAGCTACACCTTC. Translation gives CASRTGAQTGSYTF.

The rearrangement uses TRBV29-1 and TRBJ1-1; D ambiguous. CDR3 length: 12 amino acids. Germline CDR1 SQVTM, CDR2 ANQGSEA. V lost 3 bases and J lost 1, with 6 bases in between. The CDR3 loop reads CSVEISNTEAFF. Here the CDR3 DNA reads TGCAGCGTTGAGATCTCGAACACTGAAGCTTTCTTT.

Only a few counts were recorded for this clonotype. The gene calls are TRBV13 and TRBJ2-3, with D possibly called TRBD1 or TRBD2 (5 bases each). Deletions cut 8 bases from V and 4 bases from J, with 19 bases between. CDR1 and CDR2 from the germline V gene are PRHDT and FYEKMQ (reference sequence). CDR3 length equals 15 residues. The CDR3 is CASSSSGANSDTQYF. CDR3 DNA sequence: TGTGCCAGCTCTTCTTCCGGGGCCAACTCAGATACGCAGTATTTT. Full variable domain (remainder filled in from reference TRBV13 and TRBJ2-3): AAGVIQSPRHLIKEKRETATLKCYPIPRHDTVYWYQQGPGQDPQFLISFYEKMQSDKGSIPDRFSAQQFSDYHSELNMSSLELGDSALYFCASSSSGANSDTQYFGPGTRLTVL.

This clonotype has only a few counts. The rearrangement uses TRBV7-2 and TRBJ2-5, with D perhaps given as TRBD1 or TRBD2 (5 bases each). Deletions cut 1 base from V and 2 bases from J, with 11 bases between. Germline loops: CDR1 SGHTA, CDR2 FQGNSA. This CDR3 spans 15 amino acids. CDR3 coding DNA: TGTGCCAGCAGCTTAGAAGAGGGACCTCAAGAGACCCAGTACTTC. Translated, it gives CASSLEEGPQETQYF.

The chain carries TRBV20-1 and TRBJ2-1; D is undetermined. V was shortened by 0 bases and J by 6 bases, with 15 bases between the two germline ends. The CDR3 covers 15 residues. Germline loops: CDR1 DFQATT, CDR2 SNEGSKA (reference sequence). The CDR3 is CSAREEPTPRNEQFF. CDR3 bases: TGCAGTGCTAGAGAGGAACCAACCCCTCGCAATGAGCAGTTCTTC.